The 5 T cell receptor beta chains below were found in one sample sequenced in a study of response to subunit inactivated influenza vaccine. TCRdb itself ran the RT-PCR reads through MiXCR, one entry per CDR3 protein. The table has 700,000 to 900,000 distinct CDR3 sequences, around 21% seen once; the top ten hold 10%. Sequencing used PBMCs from blood, obtained 5 days after vaccination. The receptors were sampled from a man in his fifties who received an inactivated influenza vaccine.

The CDR3 sequence: CASSYEGSMLFF. CDR3 DNA sequence: TGTGCCAGCAGTTACGAGGGGTCAATGCTGTTTTTT. The V call is TRBV6-6, the J call TRBJ1-4; perhaps TRBD1 as D (5 bases). The CDR3 consists of 12 residues. CDR1 MNHNY and CDR2 SVGAGI come from the germline V gene (reference sequence). Trimming stripped 2 bases from V and 14 bases from J, with 12 bases between.

V gene TRBV10-3 combines with J gene TRBJ2-3; 12 bases map to TRBD2. V dropped 7 bases and J dropped 14; count of bases not matched to a gene: 13. Germline CDR1 reads ENHRY; CDR2 reads SYGVKD. The CDR3 extends over 14 amino acids. The CDR3 is CAITPATSGRPWYF. The CDR3 DNA sequence: TGTGCCATCACTCCAGCGACTAGCGGGAGACCCTGGTATTTT.

This clonotype showed up many times. This chain connects TRBV10-3 to TRBJ2-7; 7 bases map to TRBD2. Germline CDR1 reads ENHRY; CDR2 reads SYGVKD. The CDR3 length is 16 residues. V lost 0 bases and J lost 1; bases outside the gene matches: 6. CDR3 sequence reads: CAISESRGSGSYEQYF. CDR3 DNA sequence: TGTGCCATCAGTGAGTCGCGGGGTAGCGGGTCCTACGAGCAGTACTTC.

This clonotype was observed a few times. This chain links TRBV7-8 with TRBJ2-5; 9 nucleotides match TRBD1. This CDR3 has 15 residues. V trimming: 5 bases; J trimming: 2 bases; junction bases outside the gene matches: 6. Germline V gene lookup returns CDR1 SGHVS and CDR2 FQNEAQ. The CDR3 nucleotides read TGTGCCAGCAGCCCAGGGACAGGGAGACAAGAGACCCAGTACTTC. As protein: CASSPGTGRQETQYF.

This clonotype was counted between two and nine times. V gene TRBV7-9 combines with J gene TRBJ1-1; D gene uncertain. The V end lost 0 bases, the J end lost 3 bases, and 8 bases lay between the germline ends. CDR3 size: 14 residues. In germline, CDR1 is SEHNR, CDR2 FQNEAQ (reference sequence). CDR3 loop: CASSLAGYDTEAFF. The CDR3, as DNA: TGTGCCAGCAGCTTAGCAGGGTACGACACTGAAGCTTTCTTT.